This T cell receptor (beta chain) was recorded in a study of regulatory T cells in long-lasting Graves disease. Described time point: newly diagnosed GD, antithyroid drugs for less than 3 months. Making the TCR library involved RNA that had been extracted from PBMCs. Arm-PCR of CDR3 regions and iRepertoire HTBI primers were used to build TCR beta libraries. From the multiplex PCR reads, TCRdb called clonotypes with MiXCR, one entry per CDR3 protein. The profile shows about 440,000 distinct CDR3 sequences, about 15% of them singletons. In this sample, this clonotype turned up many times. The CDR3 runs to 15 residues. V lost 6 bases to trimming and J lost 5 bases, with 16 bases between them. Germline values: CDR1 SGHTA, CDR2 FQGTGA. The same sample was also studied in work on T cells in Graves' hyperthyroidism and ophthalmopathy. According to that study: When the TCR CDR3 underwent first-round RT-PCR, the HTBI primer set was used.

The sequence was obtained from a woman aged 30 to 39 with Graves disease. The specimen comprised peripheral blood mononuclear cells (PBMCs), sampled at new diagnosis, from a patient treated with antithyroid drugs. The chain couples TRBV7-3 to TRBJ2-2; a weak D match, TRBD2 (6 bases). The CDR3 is CASRPQGGGTGELFF. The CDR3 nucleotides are TGTGCCAGCAGACCCCAGGGTGGAGGGACCGGGGAGCTGTTTTTT. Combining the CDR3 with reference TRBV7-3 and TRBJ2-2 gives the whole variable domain GAGVSQTPSNKVTEKGKYVELRCDPISGHTALYWYRQSLGQGPEFLIYFQGTGAADDSGLPNDRFFAVRPEGSVSTLKIQRTERGDSAVYLCASRPQGGGTGELFFGEGSRLTVL.